The 32 T cell receptor beta chains given below trace back to one sample, sequenced in a study of OX40 agonist ivuxolimab in advanced cancers. The protocol was immunoSEQ multiplex PCR, while the TCRdb copy is restricted to in-frame clones and leaves out a portion. The sample has over 25,000 clones, about 76% seen once. Sequences were derived from CD4+ or CD8+ T cells sorted from blood, sampled in a trial of the OX40 agonist ivuxolimab. The receptors shown here come from an adult with an advanced solid tumor such as melanoma, head and neck, liver or kidney cancer.

The V gene is TRBV4-1, the J gene TRBJ2-5; 7 bases fit TRBD1. Trimming cost V 3 bases and J 1 base; bases outside gene matches: 11. Germline V gene lookup returns CDR1 MGHRA and CDR2 YSYEKL. This CDR3 has 17 residues. The CDR3 sequence is CASSHPLGTAFQETQYF. The CDR3, as DNA: TGCGCCAGCAGCCATCCCCTAGGGACAGCATTCCAAGAGACCCAGTACTTC.

The CDR3 DNA reads TGTGCCAGCAGTCCACTTGATACGCCCCAGCATTTT. This codes for CASSPLDTPQHF. The chain carries TRBV28 and TRBJ1-5; D not resolved. The ends were cut back, 5 bases at V and 9 bases at J, with 11 bases in the middle. Germline CDR1 is MDHEN and CDR2 is SYDVKM. CDR3 length equals 12 residues.

The chain is built from TRBV2 and TRBJ1-1, with D tentatively TRBD1 (5 bases). V gave up 2 bases and J gave up 0 bases, with 10 bases separating them. Germline V CDR1 and CDR2: SNHLY, FYNNEI. The length of the CDR3 is 15 residues. In DNA, the CDR3 is TGTGCCAGCAGTGAATCCCAGGGCCTGAACACTGAAGCTTTCTTT. It specifies CASSESQGLNTEAFF.

The chain is built from TRBV2 and TRBJ2-7; D gene ambiguous. This CDR3 has 11 residues. Germline V lookup: CDR1 SNHLY, CDR2 FYNNEI. The ends were cut back, 5 bases at V and 3 bases at J, with 5 bases in the middle. The CDR3 sequence: CASSLNYEQYF. The CDR3, as DNA: TGTGCCAGCAGTCTGAACTACGAGCAGTACTTC.

The V gene is TRBV6-1, the J gene TRBJ2-5; 9 nucleotides line up with TRBD2. The CDR3 is 16 residues long. V lost 1 base and J lost 6; bases outside the gene matches: 9. Germline lookup yields CDR1 MNHNS and CDR2 SASEGT. The CDR3 DNA reads TGTGCCAGCAGTGAAGAGGGCGGGGGGGCCCTTAAGACCCAGTACTTC. This encodes CASSEEGGGALKTQYF.

This clone was detected only a few times. The rearrangement links TRBV6-5 to TRBJ2-1; D call uncertain. The CDR3 contains 16 residues. V was trimmed by 0 bases and J by 3 bases, leaving 12 bases between them. Germline lookup yields CDR1 MNHEY and CDR2 SVGAGI. The CDR3 reads CASSYSIVSNYNEQFF. CDR3 sequence (DNA): TGTGCCAGCAGTTACTCGATTGTGTCGAACTACAATGAGCAGTTCTTC.

This chain connects TRBV11-2 to TRBJ2-7; D is unclear. Germline CDR1 SGHAT, CDR2 FQNNGV. V lost 1 base and J 1 base, leaving 5 bases between the germline ends. This CDR3 is built from 13 residues. CDR3 amino acids: CASSLGFSYEQYF. The CDR3 DNA follows: TGTGCCAGCAGCTTAGGGTTTTCCTACGAGCAGTACTTC.

V usage is TRBV5-1 and J usage is TRBJ2-3, with 14 bases identical to TRBD2. V was clipped by 0 bases and J by 4 bases; unmatched bases: 4. The CDR3 sequence is 17 residues long. Germline V gene sequence: CDR1 SGHRS, CDR2 YFSETQ. This CDR3 is CASSLATSGRAPDTQYF. DNA of the CDR3: TGCGCCAGCAGCTTGGCGACTAGCGGGAGGGCCCCAGATACGCAGTATTTT.

The chain uses TRBV6-5 and TRBJ2-7; 10 bases agree with TRBD2. Trimming took 0 bases from V and 6 from J; bases not matched to a gene: 8. This CDR3 contains 16 residues. Germline-derived CDR1 and CDR2 are MNHEY and SVGAGI. The CDR3 is CASSYSTSGTLGEQYF. CDR3 bases: TGTGCCAGCAGTTACTCTACTAGCGGGACTCTCGGCGAGCAGTACTTC.

This clone was observed a few times. This chain connects TRBV7-9 to TRBJ2-7, with 7 nucleotides matching TRBD2. The CDR3 totals 11 residues. V gave up 9 bases and J gave up 6 bases; unmatched junction bases: 5. CDR1 SEHNR and CDR2 FQNEAQ come from the germline V gene (reference sequence). In DNA form, the CDR3 reads TGTGCCAGTGGACTAGGCTCCGAGCAGTACTTC. It encodes CASGLGSEQYF.

The chain links TRBV6-5 to TRBJ2-3; D could derive from TRBD1 or TRBD2 (5 bases each). There are 14 residues in the CDR3. The V end lost 2 bases, the J end lost 6 bases, and 12 bases lay between the germline ends. Germline CDR1 and CDR2: MNHEY and SVGAGI. The CDR3 region has the DNA TGTGCCAGCAGTTACATGGGGGAAACGGATACGCAGTATTTT. As protein: CASSYMGETDTQYF.

The chain carries TRBV9 and TRBJ2-7; the D gene could be TRBD1 or TRBD2 (5 bases each). The CDR3 is 13 residues long. Per the germline V gene, CDR1 is SGDLS and CDR2 is YYNGEE. Deletions cut 0 bases from V and 6 bases from J, with 10 bases between. CDR3 sequence reads: CASSVDYGTEQYF. CDR3 in DNA: TGTGCCAGCAGCGTAGATTATGGGACCGAGCAGTACTTC. The full variable domain, its missing parts supplied by reference TRBV9 and TRBJ2-7, is DSGVTQTPKHLITATGQRVTLRCSPRSGDLSVYWYQQSLDQGLQFLIQYYNGEERAKGNILERFSAQQFPDLHSELNLSSLELGDSALYFCASSVDYGTEQYFGPGTRLTVT.

This chain uses TRBV9 with TRBJ1-5, with 7 nucleotides matching TRBD1. After removal of 3 bases from V and 8 bases from J, the junction contained 11 bases not matched to a gene. Germline CDR1 and CDR2: SGDLS and YYNGEE. The CDR3 is made up of 15 amino acids. CDR3 bases: TGTGCCAGCAGCGCCGGGACAGCCGAGTTTGAGCCCCAGCATTTT. Translating gives CASSAGTAEFEPQHF. The variable domain in full, completed from reference TRBV9 and TRBJ1-5, reads DSGVTQTPKHLITATGQRVTLRCSPRSGDLSVYWYQQSLDQGLQFLIQYYNGEERAKGNILERFSAQQFPDLHSELNLSSLELGDSALYFCASSAGTAEFEPQHFGDGTRLSIL.

The V call is TRBV5-6, the J call TRBJ2-5; D gene unclear. V was pared by 3 bases and J by 4 bases, with 4 bases between. The germline V gene has CDR1 SGHDT and CDR2 YYEEEE. This CDR3 comprises 11 residues. DNA of the CDR3: TGTGCCAGCAGCTCAACAGAGACCCAGTACTTC. Its protein product is CASSSTETQYF.

The J gene is TRBJ2-7, the V gene TRBV2; 7 bases line up with TRBD2. Germline values: CDR1 SNHLY, CDR2 FYNNEI. This CDR3 has 15 amino acids. V shed 8 bases, J shed 3 bases, and the junction held 13 bases outside the gene matches. As DNA, the CDR3 is TGTGCCAGCCAAGGACCGGGCGGGGGTAGCTACGAGCAGTACTTC. It codes for CASQGPGGGSYEQYF.

The chain links TRBV5-1 to TRBJ2-7; the match to TRBD1 covers 8 bases. This CDR3 contains 15 residues. Germline CDR1 is SGHRS and CDR2 is YFSETQ. The CDR3 nucleotides read TGCGCATCCAGGGACAGGAAGTCAAGCTCCTACGAGCAGTACTTC. Amino acid sequence: CASRDRKSSSYEQYF.

This clone was seen only once. The gene calls are TRBV2 and TRBJ2-5; no reliable D call. The end of the DNA fits TRBJ2-7 better, so the J call may be wrong. Germline assignment: CDR1 SNHLY and CDR2 FYNNEI. The CDR3 runs 14 residues. CDR3 in DNA: TGTGCCAGCAGTGAAGGACCTGCGACCTACGAGCAGTACTTC. It specifies CASSEGPATYEQYF.

This chain connects TRBV9 to TRBJ1-5; 7 positions match TRBD1. The ends lost 6 bases at V and 1 base at J; junction bases unmatched: 4. The CDR3 runs 14 residues. Germline loops: CDR1 SGDLS, CDR2 YYNGEE. The CDR3 here is CASNQGESNQPQHF. CDR3 bases: TGTGCCAGCAACCAGGGGGAGAGCAATCAGCCCCAGCATTTT.

The genes are TRBV5-1 and TRBJ2-1, with D possibly TRBD2 on 6 matching bases. Germline CDR1 and CDR2: SGHRS and YFSETQ. The V and J ends lost 2 bases and 8 bases respectively, with 11 bases between them. This CDR3 contains 13 residues. The CDR3 sequence is CASSFTGVDEQFF. CDR3 nucleotides: TGCGCCAGCAGCTTCACGGGGGTTGATGAGCAGTTCTTC.

The rearrangement joins TRBV9 to TRBJ1-3; a possible D gene is TRBD1 (5 bases). The CDR3 is made up of 14 amino acids. V gave up 1 base and J gave up 8 bases, with 13 bases separating them. Germline loops: CDR1 SGDLS, CDR2 YYNGEE. The CDR3: CASSVKPQGDTIYF. The CDR3 coding sequence is TGTGCCAGCAGCGTAAAACCTCAGGGAGACACCATATATTTT.

This chain links TRBV10-3 with TRBJ1-2; D is possibly TRBD1 (6 bases). In germline, CDR1 is ENHRY, CDR2 SYGVKD. The V gene lost 4 bases and the J gene lost 4 bases, with 10 bases spanning the gap. The CDR3 consists of 13 residues. DNA for the CDR3: TGTGCCATCAGTGGGGGGGGCCTCTATGGCTACACCTTC. This sequence encodes CAISGGGLYGYTF.

By its share, this clone is medium-sized. The chain joins TRBV27 to TRBJ2-7; D may match TRBD1 or TRBD2 (6 bases each). V lost 6 bases to trimming and J lost 2 bases, with 14 bases between them. The germline gives CDR1 MNHEY, CDR2 SMNVEV (reference sequence). CDR3 length: 14 residues. CDR3 coding DNA: TGTGCCAGCAGCCGTTCCGGGGGCACCTACGAGCAGTACTTC. It specifies CASSRSGGTYEQYF.

The chain is built from TRBV7-6 and TRBJ1-2, with 9 bases fitting TRBD1. Germline CDR1 is SGHVS and CDR2 is FNYEAQ. This CDR3 is 15 amino acids long. With 1 base clipped from V and 4 bases from J, the junction kept 4 bases outside the gene matches. The CDR3 loop reads CASSLEPGQGYGYTF. CDR3 nucleotide sequence: TGTGCCAGCAGCTTAGAACCGGGACAGGGCTATGGCTACACCTTC.

This clone has more than one count but fewer than ten. The chain couples TRBV4-1 to TRBJ2-7; the D gene is possibly TRBD1 (6 bases). The CDR3 consists of 16 residues. Trimming stripped 1 base from V and 7 bases from J, with 20 bases between. Germline CDR1 is MGHRA and CDR2 is YSYEKL. CDR3 residues: CASSQVRQARPEEQYF. The CDR3 DNA is TGCGCCAGCAGCCAAGTCCGACAGGCCCGGCCGGAGGAGCAGTACTTC.

The J gene is TRBJ1-1, the V gene TRBV13; weak D call: TRBD1 (5 bases). In germline, CDR1 is PRHDT, CDR2 FYEKMQ (reference sequence). V shed 0 bases and J shed 2 bases, with 10 bases lying between them. The CDR3 is 15 amino acids. In nucleotides, the CDR3 is TGTGCCAGCAGCTTAGGGGGCGGGACCAACACTGAAGCTTTCTTT. As protein: CASSLGGGTNTEAFF.

This chain connects TRBV29-1 to TRBJ2-7, with D perhaps matching TRBD2 (5 bases). The V end was cut by 0 bases, the J end by 0 bases, with 9 bases between. Germline assignment: CDR1 SQVTM and CDR2 ANQGSEA. CDR3 length equals 14 residues. The CDR3 nucleotides read TGCAGCGTTGAAGACAGCGGAAGCTCCTACGAGCAGTACTTC. Translating gives CSVEDSGSSYEQYF.

CDR3 DNA: TGTGCCAGCAGCTTGGGCGGGGGGAGCACAGATACGCAGTATTTT. Translated, it gives CASSLGGGSTDTQYF. The chain employs TRBV5-6 and TRBJ2-3; TRBD2 agrees at 8 bases. The V gene end was trimmed by 0 bases and the J gene end by 0 bases; junction bases not matched to a gene: 0. The CDR3 consists of 15 residues. Germline loops: CDR1 SGHDT, CDR2 YYEEEE.

This chain links TRBV7-6 with TRBJ1-4; no reliable D call. CDR1 is SGHVS and CDR2 is FNYEAQ in the germline V gene. The CDR3 is 18 amino acids. V shed 0 bases and J shed 3 bases, with 17 bases lying between them. This CDR3 reads CASSLALITRESNEKLFF. The CDR3 nucleotides are TGTGCCAGCAGCTTAGCGCTGATCACCCGAGAATCTAATGAAAAACTGTTTTTT.

This clone occurred once. The rearrangement links TRBV28 to TRBJ2-5, with 7 bases aligning to TRBD1. The J call is in doubt because the DNA end fits TRBJ2-7 better. Germline loops: CDR1 MDHEN, CDR2 SYDVKM. The CDR3 consists of 15 residues. The CDR3 nucleotides are TGTGCCAGCAGTTTATCTTACAGGGGTCAGTACGAGCAGTACTTC. The encoded protein is CASSLSYRGQYEQYF.

V and J are TRBV7-2 and TRBJ1-2; D is uncertain. Trimming removed 5 bases at V and 0 bases at J, with 13 bases between. The CDR3 covers 15 residues. Germline CDR1 reads SGHTA; CDR2 reads FQGNSA. The CDR3: CASSLDGSANYGYTF. For the CDR3, the DNA is TGTGCCAGCAGCCTCGACGGGTCGGCTAACTATGGCTACACCTTC.

This chain joins TRBV4-1 and TRBJ2-1; the D is unclear. V was trimmed by 0 bases and J by 7 bases, leaving 10 bases between them. This CDR3 is built from 14 residues. The germline CDR1 and CDR2 sequences are MGHRA and YSYEKL. CDR3 coding DNA: TGCGCCAGCAGCCAAGACCCAGCTACAAATGAGCAGTTCTTC. This gives the protein CASSQDPATNEQFF.

The chain has TRBV7-3 and TRBJ2-5; 13 positions agree with TRBD2. J was trimmed by 2 bases and V by 5 bases; bases with no gene match: 5. Per germline, CDR1 SGHTA and CDR2 FQGTGA. The CDR3 sequence is 16 residues long. CDR3 amino acids: CASSLTGLAGQETQYF. Written as DNA, the CDR3 is TGTGCCAGCAGCCTCACGGGACTAGCGGGGCAAGAGACCCAGTACTTC.